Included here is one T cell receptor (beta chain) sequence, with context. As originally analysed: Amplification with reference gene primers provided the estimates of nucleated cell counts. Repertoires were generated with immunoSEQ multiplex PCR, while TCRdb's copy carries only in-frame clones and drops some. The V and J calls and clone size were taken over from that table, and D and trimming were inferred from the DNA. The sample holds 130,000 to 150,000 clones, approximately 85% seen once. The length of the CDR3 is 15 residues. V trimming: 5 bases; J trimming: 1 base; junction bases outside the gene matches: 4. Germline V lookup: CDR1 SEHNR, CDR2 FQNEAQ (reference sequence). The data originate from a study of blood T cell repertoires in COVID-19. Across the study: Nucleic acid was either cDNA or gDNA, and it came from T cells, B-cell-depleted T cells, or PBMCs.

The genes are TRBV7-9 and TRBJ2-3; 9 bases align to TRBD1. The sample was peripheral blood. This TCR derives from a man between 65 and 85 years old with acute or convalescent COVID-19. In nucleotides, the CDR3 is TGTGCCAGCAGCGCCCACAGGGGGCGCACAGATACGCAGTATTTT. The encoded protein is CASSAHRGRTDTQYF.